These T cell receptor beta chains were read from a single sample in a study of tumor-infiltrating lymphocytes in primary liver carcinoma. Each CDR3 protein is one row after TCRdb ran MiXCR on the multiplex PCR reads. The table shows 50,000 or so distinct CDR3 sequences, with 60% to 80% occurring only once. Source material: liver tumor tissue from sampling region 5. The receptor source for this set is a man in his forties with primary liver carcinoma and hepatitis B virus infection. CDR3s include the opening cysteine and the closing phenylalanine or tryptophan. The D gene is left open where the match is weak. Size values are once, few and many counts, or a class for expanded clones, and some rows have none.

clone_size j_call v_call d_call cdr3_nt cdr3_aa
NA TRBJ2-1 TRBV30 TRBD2 TGTGCCTGGAGTGCAGGACTAGCGGGAGTGGGAAGGGAGCAGTTCTTC CAWSAGLAGVGREQFF
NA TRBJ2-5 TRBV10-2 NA TGCGCCAGCAGGGTAGGGACGGAAGAGATCCAGTACTTC CASRVGTEEIQYF
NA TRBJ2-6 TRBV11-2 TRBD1 TGTGCCAGCAGCATGGGGGGAGACAGGGGCATTTCACACTCTGGGGCCAACATCCTGACTTTC CASSMGGDRGISHSGANILTF
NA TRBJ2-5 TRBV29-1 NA TGCAGCGTTGAAGATGTCGGTCAAGAGACCCAGTACTTC CSVEDVGQETQYF
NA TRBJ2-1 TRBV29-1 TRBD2 TGCAGCGTTGATTCTCGGCGGGAGGACTACAAAGAGCAGTTCTTC CSVDSRREDYKEQFF
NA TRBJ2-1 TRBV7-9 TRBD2 TGTGCCAACAGCTTAGCGGGAGCGGGGGTTGGGCAGTTCTTC CANSLAGAGVGQFF
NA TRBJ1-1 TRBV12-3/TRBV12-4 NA TGTGCCAGCAGTTGGGGCGGTCGCACTGAAGTTTTCTTT CASSWGGRTEVFF
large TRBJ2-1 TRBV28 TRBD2 TGTGCCAGCATCCCCCCGGAGCGGGGGGGCTACAATGAGCAGTTCTTC CASIPPERGGYNEQFF
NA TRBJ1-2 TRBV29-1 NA TGCAGCGCTCAGGATGGGGGCTACGCCTTC CSAQDGGYAF
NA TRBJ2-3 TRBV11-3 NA TGTGCCGGCAGCTCCGGTGGGGGTCCCACAGATACGCATTATTTT CAGSSGGGPTDTHYF
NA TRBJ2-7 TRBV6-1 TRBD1 TGTGCCAGCACTCGAGTGACAGGGGCCCCGACCGAGCAGTACTTC CASTRVTGAPTEQYF
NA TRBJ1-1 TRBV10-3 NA TGTGCCATCACGAGTGGGGGGAACACTGAAGCTCTCTTT CAITSGGNTEALF
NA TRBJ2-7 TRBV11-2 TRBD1 TGTGCCAGCAGCTTACAATGGACAGGGAAAAACGAGCAATACTTC CASSLQWTGKNEQYF
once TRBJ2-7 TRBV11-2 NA TGTGCCAGCAGCATGGGGGGCTACGAGCAGTACTTC CASSMGGYEQYF
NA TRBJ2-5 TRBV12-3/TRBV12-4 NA TGTGCTAGCAGTTGGGACCAAGAGACCGAGTACTTC CASSWDQETEYF
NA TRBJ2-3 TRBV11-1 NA TGTGCCAGCAGCTCTGGGGGAAGCTTTGTTGGCGCCCGCACGGATACGCAGTATTTT CASSSGGSFVGARTDTQYF
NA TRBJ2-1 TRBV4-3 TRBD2 TGCGCCAGCAGCCGTGGACTAGCGGGAAATTTAGATGAGCAGTTCTTC CASSRGLAGNLDEQFF
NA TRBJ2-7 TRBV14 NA TGTGCTAGCAGCAAGGGAACCCTCCCGTCCTACGAGCAGTACTTC CASSKGTLPSYEQYF
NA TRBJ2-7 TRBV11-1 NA TGTGCTAGCAGCTTAGGGCTGGCGGGTGAAAGCTCCTACGAGCAGTATTTC CASSLGLAGESSYEQYF
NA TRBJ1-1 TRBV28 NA TGTGCCAGCAGTCATGGGACTCTCCTGGGAGCTTTCTTT CASSHGTLLGAFF
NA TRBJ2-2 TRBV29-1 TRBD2 TGCAGCGTACGACTAGCGGGAAGCATCGGGGAGCTGTCTTTT CSVRLAGSIGELSF
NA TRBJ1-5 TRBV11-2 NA TGTGCCAGCGGCTTGGGAGGCACGGTTTGGGCTCAGCCCCAGCATTTT CASGLGGTVWAQPQHF
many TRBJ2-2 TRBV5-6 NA TGTGCCAGCAGCTCCGGGGGGCTTGACACCGGGGAGCTGTTTTTT CASSSGGLDTGELFF
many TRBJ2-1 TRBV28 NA TGTGCCACCCCCTCATCTAGTCATGAGCAGTTCTTC CATPSSSHEQFF
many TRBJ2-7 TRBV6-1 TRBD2 TGTGCCAGCAGTACCGGGACTAGCGGCTCCTACGAGCAGTACTTC CASSTGTSGSYEQYF
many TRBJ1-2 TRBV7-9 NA TGTGCCAGCAGCTTAGGATTCGGGGGAATCTATGGCTACACCTTC CASSLGFGGIYGYTF
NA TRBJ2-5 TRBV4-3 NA TGCGCCAGCAGCCAAGGGGAAACCAGATCGATCCAGTACTTC CASSQGETRSIQYF
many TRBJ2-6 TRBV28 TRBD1 TGTGCCAGCAGTCGGACAGGAAATCCTGGGGCCAACGTCCTGACTTTC CASSRTGNPGANVLTF
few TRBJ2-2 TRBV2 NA TGTGCCAGCAGCTACCGGGGGAGCAGGGAGCTGTTTTTT CASSYRGSRELFF
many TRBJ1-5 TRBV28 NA TGTGCCAGCAGTCACCGGAGGGGGGACAGCAATCAGCCCCAGCATTTT CASSHRRGDSNQPQHF
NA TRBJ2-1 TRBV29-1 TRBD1 TGCAGCGTTGAACAGGGGGTGAATGAGCAGCTCTTT CSVEQGVNEQLF
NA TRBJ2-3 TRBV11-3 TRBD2 TGTGCCAGTAGCCTTAGCGGGAGGCGGACAGATACCCAGTATTTT CASSLSGRRTDTQYF
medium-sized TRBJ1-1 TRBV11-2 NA TGTGCCAGCAGCTTAGATCGGGGCCCGCCTGGTGAAGCTTTCTTT CASSLDRGPPGEAFF
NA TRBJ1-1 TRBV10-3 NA TGCGCCATCCAAGAGGGAGGAGTGAACACTGAAGCTTTCTTT CAIQEGGVNTEAFF
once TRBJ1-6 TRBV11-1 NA TGTGCCAGCAGCTGGACACTGGTTTCACCCCTCTATTTT CASSWTLVSPLYF